The subject of this entry is one T cell receptor (beta chain). Here immunoSEQ multiplex PCR was the method, and the copy in TCRdb shows in-frame clones only, minus some. The repertoire holds about 12,000 clones, with over 80% as singletons. This sample is drawn from a study of OX40 agonist ivuxolimab in advanced cancers. Study-wide background: Having had anti-PD-1, anti-PD-L1 or anti-CTLA-4 therapy before was allowed, and under 50% had some.

The sequence was obtained from an adult with an advanced solid tumor such as melanoma, head and neck, liver or kidney cancer. This material consisted of CD4+ or CD8+ T cells sorted from blood, taken in a trial of the OX40 agonist ivuxolimab.

CDR3: CASSPLGDRGYEQYF. The CDR3 DNA reads as TGTGCCAGTAGTCCATTGGGTGACAGGGGCTACGAGCAGTACTTC. This chain links TRBV19 with TRBJ2-7; 8 bases align to TRBD1. The CDR3 has 15 amino acids. Looked up from germline, CDR1 is LNHDA and CDR2 is SQIVND (reference sequence). With V trimmed by 5 bases and J by 3 bases, 9 bases remained unmatched.